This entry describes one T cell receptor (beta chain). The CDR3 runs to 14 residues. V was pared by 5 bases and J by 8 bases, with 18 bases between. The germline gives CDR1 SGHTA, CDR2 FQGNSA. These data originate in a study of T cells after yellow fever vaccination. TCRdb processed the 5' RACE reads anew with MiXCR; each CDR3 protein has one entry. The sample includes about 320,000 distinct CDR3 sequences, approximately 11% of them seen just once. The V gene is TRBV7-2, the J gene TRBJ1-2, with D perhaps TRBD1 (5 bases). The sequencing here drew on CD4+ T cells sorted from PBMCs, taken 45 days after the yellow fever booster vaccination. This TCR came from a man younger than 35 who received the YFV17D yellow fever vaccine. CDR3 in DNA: TGTGCCAGCAGCCCGAGTGGGGGAAGCCGGGGCTACACCTTC. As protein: CASSPSGGSRGYTF.